The 3 T cell receptor beta chains given below trace back to one sample, sequenced in a study of yellow fever vaccine responses in identical twins. TCRdb recomputed calls from the RT-PCR reads with MiXCR, one row per CDR3 protein. Of about 16,000 distinct CDR3 sequences in the sample, around 80% were seen once. This sample comprised T cells from blood (PBMCs), unsorted or a sorted subset (not recorded which), obtained before or after yellow fever vaccination (not recorded which). These receptors originate from a woman under 30 who received the yellow fever vaccine.

This chain joins TRBV6-2 or TRBV6-3 and TRBJ2-7; maybe TRBD1 (5 bases). The V end lost 8 bases, the J end lost 1 base, and 18 bases lay between the germline ends. This CDR3 region has 15 residues. Germline assignment: CDR1 MNHEY and CDR2 SVGEGT. CDR3 in DNA: TGTGCCAGCTTCTCTCCCTGGGGCCCTTCCTACGAGCAGTACTTC. Residues: CASFSPWGPSYEQYF.

The V call is TRBV19, the J call TRBJ2-6; D unclear. This CDR3 has 15 residues. Trimming pared 2 bases from V and 0 bases from J, leaving 5 bases between. CDR1 LNHDA and CDR2 SQIVND come from the germline V gene (reference sequence). The CDR3: CASSISRSGANVLTF. The CDR3 DNA reads TGTGCCAGTAGTATAAGTCGCTCTGGGGCCAACGTCCTGACTTTC.

V is TRBV11-2 and J is TRBJ2-1; the match to TRBD2 covers 13 bases. Germline V lookup: CDR1 SGHAT, CDR2 FQNNGV. The CDR3 runs 20 residues. Trimming took 4 bases from V and 0 from J; bases not matched to a gene: 12. DNA of the CDR3: TGTGCCAGCAGCTCCAGACTAGCGGGAGGCCCAAGAAGCTCCTACAATGAGCAGTTCTTC. Its translation: CASSSRLAGGPRSSYNEQFF.